The source of this TCR beta chain is a study of blood T cell repertoires in COVID-19. In the study overall: Spain, Italy and the United States supplied samples that represented acute and convalescent COVID-19. The cDNA or gDNA used as material had been derived from T cells, B-cell-depleted T cells, or PBMCs.

The authors' processing: Nucleated cell counts were estimated from reference gene primer amplification. The repertoire was sequenced with immunoSEQ multiplex PCR; TCRdb's copy has only in-frame clones and lacks some. Clone size and V and J calls were adopted from that table, with D and trimming inferred from the DNA. The sample has 99,000 or so clones, 65% to 85% seen once; the top ten hold roughly 1.9%. The CDR3 is 16 amino acids. V lost 5 bases and J 2 bases, leaving 18 bases between the germline ends. The germline V gene has CDR1 SGHTA and CDR2 FQGNSA. Sequencing was performed on peripheral blood. This TCR was recovered from a man between 65 and 85 years old with active or convalescent COVID-19. This chain links TRBV7-2 with TRBJ1-2; weak D call: TRBD1 (5 bases). CDR3 protein: CASSHRSGASNYGYTF. In nucleotides, the CDR3 is TGTGCCAGCAGCCACCGAAGTGGGGCCTCAAACTATGGCTACACCTTC. Complete variable domain (other parts from reference TRBV7-2 and TRBJ1-2): GAGVSQSPSNKVTEKGKDVELRCDPISGHTALYWYRQSLGQGLEFLIYFQGNSAPDKSGLPSDRFSAERTGGSVSTLTIQRTQQEDSAVYLCASSHRSGASNYGYTFGSGTRLTVV.